The 6 T cell receptor beta chains below come from one sample, sequenced in a study of T-cell reconstitution after alpha-beta-depleted transplantation in children. Preparation of the TCRbeta library involved a method that used unique molecular identifiers. A single record per CDR3 protein comes from TCRdb applying MiXCR to the PCR reads. The sample carries almost 600,000 distinct CDR3 sequences, 27% recorded once. Sequenced material: PBMCs, taken before TCRalphabeta/CD19-depleted stem cell transplant. The receptors derive from a boy in the first two years of life with Wiskott-Aldrich syndrome, due to receive a stem cell transplant.

The table lists this clonotype with a few counts. The rearrangement joins TRBV27 to TRBJ2-1; D possibly matches TRBD1 or TRBD2 (5 bases each). CDR1 and CDR2 from the germline V gene are MNHEY and SMNVEV (reference sequence). Trimming left V 1 base short and J 12 bases short, with 13 bases between. The CDR3 is made up of 13 amino acids. The CDR3 DNA is TGTGCCAGCAGTTTATATGTTCGGGGCGGGCAGTTCTTC. This sequence encodes CASSLYVRGGQFF.

The chain recombines TRBV29-1 with TRBJ2-3; D remains ambiguous. The CDR3 runs 12 residues. The germline V gene has CDR1 SQVTM and CDR2 ANQGSEA. Trimming took 5 bases from V and 6 from J, leaving 12 bases between them. CDR3 bases: TGCAGCGTTATCGGGTTCGGGGATACGCAGTATTTT. This codes for CSVIGFGDTQYF.

V gene TRBV11-2 combines with J gene TRBJ2-2; perhaps TRBD2 as D (6 bases). V shed 5 bases and J shed 6 bases, with 16 bases lying between them. CDR1 and CDR2 from the germline V gene are SGHAT and FQNNGV. The CDR3 covers 15 residues. The CDR3 here is CASSTGKLASGELFF. The CDR3 DNA reads TGTGCCAGCAGCACCGGGAAGCTAGCGTCCGGGGAGCTGTTTTTT.

The chain has TRBV25-1 and TRBJ2-1; perhaps TRBD2 as D (6 bases). V lost 7 bases and J 0 bases, leaving 10 bases between the germline ends. This CDR3 is built from 14 residues. Germline V CDR1 and CDR2: MGHDK, SYGVNS. The CDR3 here is CASMELASYNEQFF. The CDR3, as DNA: TGTGCCAGCATGGAACTAGCCTCCTACAATGAGCAGTTCTTC. The whole variable domain, filled in from reference TRBV25-1 and TRBJ2-1, reads EADIYQTPRYLVIGTGKKITLECSQTMGHDKMYWYQQDPGMELHLIHYSYGVNSTEKGDLSSESTVSRIRTEHFPLTLESARPSHTSQYLCASMELASYNEQFFGPGTRLTVL.

V gene TRBV29-1 combines with J gene TRBJ2-5; maybe TRBD1 (6 bases). Germline V gene lookup returns CDR1 SQVTM and CDR2 ANQGSEA. The CDR3 is 13 residues long. The ends were cut back, 3 bases at V and 5 bases at J, with 13 bases in the middle. CDR3 residues: CSVDWQGSETQYF. As DNA, the CDR3 is TGCAGCGTTGACTGGCAGGGGTCCGAGACCCAGTACTTC.

The gene calls are TRBV5-1 and TRBJ2-5; 8 bases line up with TRBD1. The V and J ends lost 4 bases and 5 bases, in that order; junction bases with no gene match: 13. In germline, CDR1 is SGHRS, CDR2 YFSETQ. The CDR3 has 16 amino acids. CDR3 DNA: TGCGCCAGCAGCCCGGCCGACAGGGGCGCGGGGGAGACCCAGTACTTC. It encodes CASSPADRGAGETQYF.